A single T cell receptor beta chain is shown here with its context. The antigen remains unidentified. This entry comes from a study of OX40 agonist ivuxolimab in advanced cancers. The protocol was immunoSEQ multiplex PCR, while the TCRdb copy is restricted to in-frame clones and leaves out a portion. The sample carries around 20,000 clones, about 71% recorded once. Per the germline V gene, CDR1 is LGHNA and CDR2 is YSLEER. Trimming removed 4 bases from V and 1 base from J; junction bases left unmatched: 9. CDR3 size: 16 residues. The study's findings and limits: The CD4+ and CD8+ T cells in the blood had expanded clonally by week 6 at 0.1 to 3.0 mg/kg.

The source material was CD4+ or CD8+ T cells sorted from blood, sampled in a trial of the OX40 agonist ivuxolimab. This clonotype originated in an adult with an advanced solid tumor such as melanoma, head and neck, liver or kidney cancer. The gene calls are TRBV4-3 and TRBJ1-1, with TRBD1 matching 7 bases. In DNA, the CDR3 is TGCGCCAGCAGCCCTGACTGGGACAGAGCGAACACTGAAGCTTTCTTT. Amino acid sequence: CASSPDWDRANTEAFF.